This TCR beta chain was sequenced for a study of cytotoxic CD8 clonotypes in ibrutinib-treated CLL. Across the study: The samples contained 260,000 or so productive templates on average. They also contained an average of 94,082 productive rearrangements.

The germline CDR1 and CDR2 sequences are SEHNR and FQNEAQ (reference sequence). The CDR3 is 13 amino acids. Between the trimmed V and J ends, which lost 5 bases and 2 bases, there was a span of 8 bases. Produced via immunoSEQ multiplex PCR; TCRdb's table is partial and in-frame only. Here the sample spans about 300,000 clones, roughly 76% being singletons. This TCR was recovered from a human donor with chronic lymphocytic leukemia. This chain links TRBV7-9 with TRBJ2-3; D call uncertain. The sample in question was PBMCs, obtained at disease progression, from a patient treated with ibrutinib. This CDR3 reads CASSRPATDTQYF. In DNA, the CDR3 is TGTGCCAGCAGCCGACCTGCCACAGATACGCAGTATTTT. The entire variable domain, with the rest obtained from reference TRBV7-9 and TRBJ2-3, is as follows: DTGVSQNPRHKITKRGQNVTFRCDPISEHNRLYWYRQTLGQGPEFLTYFQNEAQLEKSRLLSDRFSAERPKGSFSTLEIQRTEQGDSAMYLCASSRPATDTQYFGPGTRLTVL.